The rows below give T cell receptor beta chains drawn from one sample of a study of blood T cell repertoires in COVID-19. Sequencing was performed with immunoSEQ multiplex PCR; in TCRdb, only in-frame clones are kept and a portion is missing. The sample includes approximately 300,000 clones, around 89% of them seen just once. The sequenced sample consisted of peripheral blood. The receptor source for this set is a man aged 30 to 45 with acute or convalescent COVID-19. The CDR3 runs from the conserved cysteine through the conserved F or W. D genes are given only for firm matches. Not every row has a clone size; where given, it reads once, few, many or a size class.

- | - | TRBJ1-1 | TRBV5-1 | CASSLAQINTEAFF | TGCGCCAGCAGCTTGGCCCAGATCAACACTGAAGCTTTCTTT
- | TRBD2 | TRBJ2-5 | TRBV5-1 | CASSNRLAGAETQYF | TGCGCCAGCAGCAACCGACTAGCGGGCGCGGAGACCCAGTACTTC
- | - | TRBJ1-4 | TRBV14 | CASSQWGTPQEKLFF | TGTGCCAGCAGCCAATGGGGGACACCTCAGGAAAAACTGTTTTTT
- | - | TRBJ2-1 | TRBV5-1 | CASRPSRFVNIHEQFF | TGCGCCAGCAGGCCTTCCAGGTTTGTTAATATCCATGAGCAGTTCTTC
- | - | TRBJ2-1 | TRBV6-6 | CASSYTGTAGDEQFF | TGTGCCAGCAGTTACACCGGGACCGCAGGGGATGAGCAGTTCTTC
- | - | TRBJ2-3 | TRBV28 | CASSFGADTQYF | TGTGCCAGCAGTTTTGGGGCTGATACGCAGTATTTT
- | TRBD2 | TRBJ2-1 | TRBV11-3 | CASSPKRGGEQFF | TGTGCCAGCAGCCCTAAACGGGGGGGTGAGCAGTTCTTC
- | TRBD1 | TRBJ1-2 | TRBV11-2 | CASSLDRTGSGYTF | TGTGCCAGCAGCTTAGATCGGACAGGGTCTGGCTACACCTTC
- | TRBD1 | TRBJ2-2 | TRBV7-9 | CASSFSTGGRTGELFF | TGTGCCAGCAGCTTCTCGACAGGGGGTAGGACCGGGGAGCTGTTTTTT
- | - | TRBJ1-2 | TRBV6-5 | CASRQDLYYTF | TGTGCCAGCAGACAGGACCTATACTACACCTTC
- | TRBD1 | TRBJ1-2 | TRBV9 | CASSVSGEGARNYGYTF | TGTGCCAGCAGCGTTTCTGGTGAGGGGGCACGTAACTATGGCTACACCTTC
- | - | TRBJ2-3 | TRBV30 | CAWSRRGTDTQYF | TGTGCCTGGAGTCGGCGGGGCACAGATACGCAGTATTTT
once | - | TRBJ1-1 | TRBV7-8 | CASSSTGNTEAFF | TGTGCCAGCAGCTCTACAGGGAACACTGAAGCTTTCTTT
once | TRBD2 | TRBJ2-5 | TRBV5-1 | CASSPTSGLAETQYF | TGCGCCAGCAGCCCAACCTCGGGACTAGCCGAGACCCAGTACTTC
once | - | TRBJ1-5 | TRBV28 | CASVLSGGQPQHF | TGTGCCAGCGTCCTTTCGGGGGGTCAGCCCCAGCATTTT
- | TRBD2 | TRBJ2-1 | TRBV29-1 | CSARTRGDNEQFF | TGCAGCGCCCGTACTCGGGGGGACAATGAGCAGTTCTTC
- | TRBD1 | TRBJ2-5 | TRBV19 | CASRPTGRGETQYF | TGTGCCAGTAGACCGACAGGGAGAGGAGAGACCCAGTACTTC
- | - | TRBJ1-5 | TRBV19 | CASSHRFQPQHF | TGTGCCAGTAGCCACCGGTTCCAGCCCCAGCATTTT
- | - | TRBJ1-1 | TRBV4-1 | CASSQDQGRDTEAFF | TGCGCCAGCAGCCAAGACCAGGGGAGGGACACTGAAGCTTTCTTT
- | TRBD1 | TRBJ1-5 | TRBV6-5 | CASSYTTGGVQPQHF | TGTGCCAGCAGTTACACGACAGGGGGCGTTCAGCCCCAGCATTTT
- | - | TRBJ2-7 | TRBV30 | CAWSFDSGNEQYF | TGTGCCTGGAGTTTTGACAGTGGGAACGAGCAGTACTTC
few | TRBD1 | TRBJ2-7 | TRBV28 | CASSFWTGSYEQYF | TGTGCCAGCAGTTTTTGGACAGGGTCCTACGAGCAGTACTTC
- | TRBD1 | TRBJ2-7 | TRBV6-1 | CASREDRGFGSYEQYF | TGTGCCAGCAGAGAAGACAGGGGGTTCGGCTCCTACGAGCAGTACTTC
- | - | TRBJ1-5 | TRBV6-1 | CASSENGGHQPQHF | TGTGCCAGCAGTGAAAATGGAGGTCATCAGCCCCAGCATTTT
- | - | TRBJ2-1 | TRBV6-6 | CASSYSRPSDEQFF | TGTGCCAGCAGTTACTCCCGTCCGAGCGATGAGCAGTTCTTC
few | - | TRBJ1-1 | TRBV6-1 | CASSEAGGAGTTEAFF | TGTGCCAGCAGTGAAGCTGGGGGCGCGGGTACCACTGAAGCTTTCTTT
- | TRBD2 | TRBJ2-2 | TRBV11-2 | CASSWILAGGPIRELFF | TGTGCCAGCAGCTGGATACTAGCGGGAGGGCCAATAAGGGAGCTGTTTTTT
- | - | TRBJ1-1 | TRBV13 | CASSFLSVGTEAFF | TGTGCCAGCAGCTTTCTATCGGTTGGCACTGAAGCTTTCTTT
- | TRBD1 | TRBJ2-2 | TRBV4-1 | CASSQQNSGGTGELFF | TGCGCCAGCAGCCAGCAGAACTCAGGGGGCACCGGGGAGCTGTTTTTT
- | - | TRBJ1-3 | TRBV5-1 | CASNLGVNSGNTIYF | TGCGCCAGCAATCTCGGGGTCAACTCTGGAAACACCATATATTTT
- | TRBD1 | TRBJ1-3 | TRBV18 | CASSSTGVFGNTIYF | TGTGCCAGCTCATCCACAGGGGTCTTCGGAAACACCATATATTTT
- | - | TRBJ2-1 | TRBV6-4 | CASSAYNEQFF | TGTGCCAGCAGTGCTTACAATGAGCAGTTCTTC
- | TRBD1 | TRBJ1-1 | TRBV7-9 | CAVQGAANTEAFF | TGTGCCGTACAGGGGGCCGCGAACACTGAAGCTTTCTTT
- | TRBD1 | TRBJ1-6 | TRBV28 | CASSPPHSGTGEPFGNSPLHF | TGTGCCAGCAGTCCACCCCATTCCGGGACAGGGGAACCCTTCGGTAATTCACCCCTCCACTTT
- | TRBD1 | TRBJ1-5 | TRBV29-1 | CSVAPGGNQPQHF | TGCAGCGTTGCCCCAGGGGGGAACCAGCCCCAGCATTTT
few | TRBD1 | TRBJ2-1 | TRBV5-1 | CASSLLGQGHNEQFF | TGCGCCAGCAGCTTGTTGGGACAGGGTCACAATGAGCAGTTCTTC
- | TRBD2 | TRBJ2-7 | TRBV27 | CASSLSRGGPYEQYF | TGTGCCAGCAGTTTATCTCGGGGGGGCCCCTACGAGCAGTACTTC
- | TRBD2 | TRBJ2-3 | TRBV15 | CATSREGRGRVHTDTQYF | TGTGCCACCAGCAGGGAGGGTCGCGGGAGGGTCCACACAGATACGCAGTATTTT
- | - | TRBJ2-7 | TRBV5-1 | CASSSNYEQYF | TGCGCCAGCAGTTCTAATTACGAGCAGTACTTC
- | - | TRBJ2-7 | TRBV21-1 | CASKACFWTGETSGPYEQYF | TGTGCCAGCAAAGCCTGTTTTTGGACAGGGGAAACTAGCGGCCCGTACGAGCAGTACTTC
once | - | TRBJ2-3 | TRBV4-2 | CASSQGRALDTQYF | TGTGCCAGCAGCCAAGGCAGGGCCCTGGATACGCAGTATTTT